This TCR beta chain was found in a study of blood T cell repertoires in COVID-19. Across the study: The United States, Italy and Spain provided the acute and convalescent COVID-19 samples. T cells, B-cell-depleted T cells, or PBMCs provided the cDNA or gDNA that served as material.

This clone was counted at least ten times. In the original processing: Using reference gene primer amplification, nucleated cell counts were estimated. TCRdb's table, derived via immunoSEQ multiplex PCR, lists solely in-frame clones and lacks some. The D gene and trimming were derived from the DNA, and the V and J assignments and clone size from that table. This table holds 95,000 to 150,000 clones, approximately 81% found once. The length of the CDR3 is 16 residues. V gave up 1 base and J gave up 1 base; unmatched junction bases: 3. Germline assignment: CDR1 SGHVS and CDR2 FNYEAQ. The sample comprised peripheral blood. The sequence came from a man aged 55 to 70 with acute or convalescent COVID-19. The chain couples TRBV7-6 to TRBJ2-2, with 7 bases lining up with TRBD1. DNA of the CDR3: TGTGCCAGCAGCTTAGATACAGGGGTGAACACCGGGGAGCTGTTTTTT. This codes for CASSLDTGVNTGELFF.